This TCR beta chain was observed in a study of blood T cells in healthy people across ages. PCR was performed a second time for roughly 7 to 11 cycles using a sample-barcoded 5' primer and a J-beta primer mix. A 12-random-nucleotide template-switch adaptor tagged each cDNA molecule. TCRdb reprocessed the 5' RACE reads via MiXCR and lists one record per CDR3 protein. The sample has fewer than 2,000,000 distinct CDR3 sequences; roughly 32% are singletons. This CDR3 contains 13 residues. The V end lost 6 bases, the J end lost 4 bases, and 13 bases lay between the germline ends. Germline V gene sequence: CDR1 SNHLY, CDR2 FYNNEI.

The sequence was obtained from a woman aged 30 to 39 in good health. The sequenced sample consisted of blood. J is TRBJ2-7 and V is TRBV2; D gene ambiguous. The chain's CDR3 is CASRSRLEYEQYF. Here the CDR3 DNA reads TGTGCCAGCAGGTCGCGGCTTGAGTACGAGCAGTACTTC.